This T cell receptor beta chain came from a study of CXCR3-negative and CXCR3-positive naive CD8 T cells (dated by TCRdb to about 2019). Regarding the study in general: In total, approximately 130 million TRB reads were obtained, corresponding to roughly 1.5 +/- 0.3 million reads per library. The diversity and physicochemical repertoire analyses included fewer than twelve donors pooled from two independent experiments. TRBV-TRBJ cluster analysis included naive subsets from about 5 donors and memory cells from 3 donors. Here is what the overall study found, with its caveats: Freshly isolated PBMCs were used for most assays because CXCR3 expression went down partially after cryopreservation. Because surface CD5, which is linked to self-reactivity in mice, was comparable between the naive subsets, TCR interaction strength was also inferred from the physicochemical properties of TRB CDR3s. Compared with CXCR3-negative naive cells, CXCR3-positive naive cells had TRB CDR3s with higher hydrophobicity (lower Kidera factor 4), lower energy, and higher strength and volume indices. TRBV-TRBJ usage was similar between naive CXCR3-negative and CXCR3-positive cells from the same donor, while memory cells showed distinct patterns. Repertoire diversity was comparably high in both naive subsets but much lower in memory CD8+ T cells.

For every CD8+ T cell subset, 300,000 cells were flow-sorted straight into RLT lysis buffer, and each subset was sorted in triplicate. To exclude memory contaminants, naive CD8+ T cells were stringently defined as CD45RO-CCR7+CD27+CD95-. Peripheral blood mononuclear cells were isolated from buffy coats by standard density gradient centrifugation. Naive CXCR3-negative and CXCR3-positive CD8+ T cells were flow-sorted using a FACSAria III. Total RNA was extracted from sorted cells using an RNeasy Mini Kit. Of note for this clonotype: It lacks a known antigen.

The cysteine opens and the phenylalanine closes a CDR3 of 13 amino acids. Only the protein is on record. The germline V gene yields SQVTM for CDR1 and ANQGSEA for CDR2. The data were produced on a NextSeq 550. The Human TCR Profiling Kit (MiLaboratory) was used to prepare UMI-labeled 5' RACE TRB cDNA libraries. cDNA synthesis used the entire amount of extracted RNA, and PCR amplification then used the entire amount of cDNA produced. Libraries were prepared in parallel with an identical number of PCR cycles. The authors' analysis ran thus. With a minimum of two reads required per UMI, MIGEC and MiXCR pulled out about 50,000 +/- 10,000 unique UMI-labeled TRB cDNA molecules from each library. On average, roughly 40,000 +/- 10,000 functional in-frame TRB CDR3 nucleotide clonotypes lacking stop codons were found per library. After downsampling to 5000 UMI-labeled TRB molecules per sample, diversity metrics such as normalized Shannon-Wiener and Chao1 were calculated in VDJtools. Clonotype-size-weighted physicochemical properties of the central five CDR3 residues (interaction energy, strength, volume and Kidera factor 4) were computed in VDJtools. The reads were reprocessed in TCRdb, with one entry per CDR3 protein sequence and no accompanying DNA. It is TCRdb's table, rather than the study itself, that gives the V and J calls and clone size. The table kept for this sample lists around 50,000 distinct CDR3 sequences. The ten largest clones capture approximately 1.5% of the sample.

The rearranged segments are TRBV29-1 and TRBJ2-2. The sample consisted of naive CXCR3- CD8+ T cells from blood. The cell subset or site label, read with the paper, signifies: CD45RO-CCR7+CD27+CD95- naive CD8+ T cells lacking CXCR3 (TNR3-). This sequence was found in a human donor in good health. Some clones in this sample may be carry-over from other donors' samples. The CDR3 sequence is CSVERPGAGELFF.